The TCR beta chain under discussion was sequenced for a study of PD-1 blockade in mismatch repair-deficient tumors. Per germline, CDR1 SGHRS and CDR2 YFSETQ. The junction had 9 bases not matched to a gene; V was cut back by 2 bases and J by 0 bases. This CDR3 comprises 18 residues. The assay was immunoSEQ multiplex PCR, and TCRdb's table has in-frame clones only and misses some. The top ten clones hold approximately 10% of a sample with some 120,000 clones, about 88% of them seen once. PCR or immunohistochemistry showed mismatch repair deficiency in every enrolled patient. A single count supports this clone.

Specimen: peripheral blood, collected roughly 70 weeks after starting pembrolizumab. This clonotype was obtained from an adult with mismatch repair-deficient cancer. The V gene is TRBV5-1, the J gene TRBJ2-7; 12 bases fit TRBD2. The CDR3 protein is CASSFEGTSGYLSYEQYF. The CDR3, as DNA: TGCGCCAGCAGCTTTGAGGGGACTAGCGGGTACCTCTCCTACGAGCAGTACTTC.